A single sample gave rise to the 11 T cell receptor beta chains below, sequenced in a study of cytomegalovirus exposure and HLA in healthy donors. The PCR made use of 60 Vbeta and 13 Jbeta primers. Generated by immunoSEQ multiplex PCR, the TCRdb table keeps only in-frame clones and is missing some. The sample carries approximately 160,000 clones, roughly four fifths recorded once. The sequencing input was PBMCs. These receptors originate from a man in his forties or fifties in good health and CMV-seronegative.

A single count supports this clone. The chain is built from TRBV19 and TRBJ1-1, with D unresolved. Germline V lookup: CDR1 LNHDA, CDR2 SQIVND (reference sequence). Trimming stripped 3 bases from V and 4 bases from J, with 9 bases between. CDR3 length: 13 residues. The CDR3 sequence is CASSIRDFTEAFF. The CDR3 DNA sequence: TGTGCCAGTAGTATTCGGGATTTCACTGAAGCTTTCTTT.

As DNA, the CDR3 is TGTGCCAGCAGCGTTGGCCTAGCGGGAGTAAAGGGCTCCTACAATGAGCAGTTCTTC. Protein: CASSVGLAGVKGSYNEQFF. This chain connects TRBV5-6 to TRBJ2-1; TRBD2 matches 10 bases. Germline CDR1 is SGHDT and CDR2 is YYEEEE. V gave up 4 bases and J gave up 0 bases; unmatched junction bases: 13. This CDR3 comprises 19 residues.

This clone appeared a few times. The rearrangement joins TRBV11-2 to TRBJ2-3, with D perhaps matching TRBD2 (7 bases). CDR1 is SGHAT and CDR2 is FQNNGV in the germline V gene. The V and J ends lost 5 bases and 3 bases respectively, with 18 bases between them. This CDR3 is 16 amino acids long. The CDR3 region is CASSRGFGGRTDTQYF. The CDR3 bases are TGTGCCAGCAGCCGGGGTTTCGGGGGGCGGACAGATACGCAGTATTTT.

Points on this clone: The same CDR3 can be traced to other DNA sequences in this sample. The DNA of the CDR3 is TGTGCCAGCAGTTACTCCCAGGGAATGAACACTGAAGCTTTCTTT. Protein sequence: CASSYSQGMNTEAFF. The chain carries TRBV6-5 and TRBJ1-1; tentatively, D is TRBD1 (5 bases). This CDR3 has 15 amino acids. V was trimmed by 0 bases and J by 0 bases, leaving 8 bases between them. Germline V gene sequence: CDR1 MNHEY, CDR2 SVGAGI.

Here the CDR3 reads CASISLAGGHNEQFF. The CDR3 DNA follows: TGTGCCAGCATTTCACTAGCGGGAGGCCACAATGAGCAGTTCTTC. V gene TRBV27 combines with J gene TRBJ2-1; 12 nucleotides agree with TRBD2. Trimming cost V 7 bases and J 5 bases; bases outside gene matches: 6. In germline, CDR1 is MNHEY, CDR2 SMNVEV (reference sequence). The CDR3 length is 15 residues.

V gene TRBV21-1 combines with J gene TRBJ1-2; the table assigns TRBD1, which was not confirmed against the DNA. TRBV21-1 is designated a pseudogene. This CDR3 spans 14 amino acids. The CDR3 coding sequence is TGTGCCAGCAGCAAGACAGGGCGAAGCTATGGCTACACCTTC. Amino acid sequence: CASSKTGRSYGYTF.

This rearrangement joins TRBV6-6 to TRBJ2-1; D is possibly TRBD1 (5 bases). This CDR3 has 13 amino acids. Germline CDR1 and CDR2: MNHNY and SVGAGI (reference sequence). Trimming pared 6 bases from V and 5 bases from J, leaving 11 bases between. The CDR3 sequence is CASRPDRNNEQFF. CDR3 in DNA: TGTGCCAGCAGACCAGACAGAAACAATGAGCAGTTCTTC.

The rearrangement joins TRBV28 to TRBJ1-5; a possible D gene is TRBD1 (5 bases). The CDR3 contains 14 residues. The V gene lost 4 bases and the J gene lost 7 bases, with 14 bases spanning the gap. Germline loops: CDR1 MDHEN, CDR2 SYDVKM. The CDR3 region is CASSSTGKVQPQHF. The DNA of the CDR3 is TGTGCCAGCAGTTCAACAGGAAAAGTACAGCCCCAGCATTTT.

This clone was observed a handful of times. V usage is TRBV19 and J usage is TRBJ1-1, with 7 positions matching TRBD1. The CDR3 spans 13 residues. The V segment lost 7 bases and the J segment 5 bases; nucleotides outside the gene matches: 7. Germline V lookup: CDR1 LNHDA, CDR2 SQIVND (reference sequence). The CDR3 region is CASTPDRSTEAFF. CDR3 in DNA: TGTGCCAGTACTCCGGACAGGTCGACTGAAGCTTTCTTT.

This chain joins TRBV18 and TRBJ2-7; no firm D call. Germline V gene lookup returns CDR1 KGHSH and CDR2 LQKENI. This CDR3 region has 14 residues. The ends were cut back, 6 bases at V and 0 bases at J, with 12 bases in the middle. The CDR3 sequence is CASSVTADSYEQYV. In DNA, the CDR3 is TGTGCCAGCTCGGTGACGGCCGACTCCTACGAGCAGTACGTC.

V gene TRBV5-1 combines with J gene TRBJ2-5; 8 nucleotides align to TRBD2. Per germline, CDR1 SGHRS and CDR2 YFSETQ. The CDR3 extends over 15 amino acids. V shed 7 bases, J shed 5 bases, and the junction held 13 bases outside the gene matches. The CDR3 here is CASREAGVGSETQYF. CDR3 sequence (DNA): TGCGCCAGCCGGGAAGCGGGAGTGGGTTCGGAGACCCAGTACTTC.